Listed here are 27 T cell receptor beta chains from one sample, sequenced in a study of sequential checkpoint blockade in melanoma. Treatment meaning: randomized to nivolumab then ipilimumab (arm A) or the reverse (arm B). Here immunoSEQ multiplex PCR was the method, and the copy in TCRdb shows in-frame clones only, minus some. The table records approximately 19,000 clones, less than 30% of them present only once. Sequencing was performed on tumor tissue (inferred from file names), taken from a patient given nivolumab and ipilimumab in sequence. The source of these receptors is a human donor with melanoma.

The J gene is TRBJ2-3, the V gene TRBV14; D assignment may be TRBD1 or TRBD2 (6 bases each). The germline gives CDR1 SGHDN, CDR2 FVKESK. The CDR3 consists of 16 residues. The V end was cut by 4 bases, the J end by 3 bases, with 17 bases between. The CDR3 DNA sequence: TGTGCCAGCAGCCGTCGGAGGGGGTTTAGTACAGATACGCAGTATTTT. This gives the protein CASSRRRGFSTDTQYF.

The chain joins TRBV11-3 to TRBJ1-1; TRBD1 might be the D (6 bases). The V and J ends lost 3 bases and 4 bases respectively, with 15 bases between them. The CDR3 contains 15 residues. Germline assignment: CDR1 SGHNT and CDR2 YENEEA. Here the CDR3 reads CASSFHAQGGTEAFF. DNA for the CDR3: TGTGCCAGCAGCTTCCACGCACAGGGTGGCACTGAAGCTTTCTTT. The full variable domain, with the rest looked up from reference TRBV11-3 and TRBJ1-1, is EAGVVQSPRYKIIEKKQPVAFWCNPISGHNTLYWYLQNLGQGPELLIRYENEEAVDDSQLPKDRFSAERLKGVDSTLKIQPAELGDSAVYLCASSFHAQGGTEAFFGQGTRLTVV.

The chain couples TRBV5-1 to TRBJ2-5, with D possibly being TRBD2 (5 bases). Germline V gene sequence: CDR1 SGHRS, CDR2 YFSETQ. The CDR3 runs 15 residues. The V gene lost 1 base and the J gene lost 5 bases, with 15 bases spanning the gap. The CDR3 bases are TGCGCCAGCAGCTTGTTGGGAGTAGGCGTGGAGACCCAGTACTTC. It encodes CASSLLGVGVETQYF.

In this sample, this clone turned up a few times. V usage is TRBV9 and J usage is TRBJ1-2; possible D gene TRBD1, 5 bases. The CDR3 totals 17 residues. Trimming shortened V by 5 bases and J by 3 bases, and 23 bases separated the two germline ends. From germline, CDR1 is SGDLS and CDR2 YYNGEE. The CDR3 reads CASSEGSGWGPDYGYTF. The CDR3 DNA reads TGTGCCAGCAGTGAAGGTTCCGGATGGGGCCCGGACTATGGCTACACCTTC. The whole variable domain, remainder taken from reference TRBV9 and TRBJ1-2, is DSGVTQTPKHLITATGQRVTLRCSPRSGDLSVYWYQQSLDQGLQFLIQYYNGEERAKGNILERFSAQQFPDLHSELNLSSLELGDSALYFCASSEGSGWGPDYGYTFGSGTRLTVV.

This clone showed up just once. In nucleotides, the CDR3 is TGCGCCAGCAGCCTCGGACTAGCGGGAGGGCCGGGAGCCAAAAACATTCAGTACTTC. Amino acid sequence: CASSLGLAGGPGAKNIQYF. The chain is built from TRBV5-1 and TRBJ2-4; 15 bases are shared with TRBD2. CDR1 and CDR2 from the germline V gene are SGHRS and YFSETQ. The CDR3 has 19 amino acids. Trimming cost V 4 bases and J 0 bases; bases outside gene matches: 8.

The chain couples TRBV5-1 to TRBJ2-3; D ambiguous. The germline V gene encodes CDR1 SGHRS and CDR2 YFSETQ. This CDR3 has 14 residues. V was clipped by 0 bases and J by 6 bases, with 11 bases between them. CDR3 in DNA: TGCGCCAGCAGCTTGGAGGCTAGTTACGATACGCAGTATTTT. As protein: CASSLEASYDTQYF.

This sequence joins TRBV19 and TRBJ2-6; no definite D call. The CDR3 covers 16 residues. The germline CDR1 and CDR2 sequences are LNHDA and SQIVND (reference sequence). Trimming took 1 base from V and 0 from J, leaving 7 bases between them. Here the CDR3 DNA reads TGTGCCAGTAGTATAGGCCAGCTCTCTGGGGCCAACGTCCTGACTTTC. Translating gives CASSIGQLSGANVLTF.

This clone came up a few times. The CDR3: CASKVAANTGELFF. CDR3 in DNA: TGTGCCAGCAAGGTGGCAGCGAACACCGGGGAGCTGTTTTTT. The rearrangement uses TRBV12-5 and TRBJ2-2, with unresolved D. The germline V gene encodes CDR1 LGHNT and CDR2 FRNRAP. The CDR3 is made up of 14 amino acids.

This clone occurred many times. V gene TRBV6-8 combines with J gene TRBJ2-7; TRBD1 matches at 7 bases. V was clipped by 6 bases and J by 3 bases; unmatched bases: 8. CDR1 and CDR2 (germline): MNHGY, SAAAGT. CDR3 length equals 14 residues. The CDR3 DNA reads as TGTGCCAGCAGCGTTGAAGGGGGCCGCTACGAGCAGTACTTC. This translates into CASSVEGGRYEQYF.

This clone was picked up one time. The chain has TRBV15 and TRBJ2-3; D is undetermined. V lost 1 base and J lost 2, with 7 bases in between. The CDR3 runs 14 residues. Germline loops: CDR1 LNHNV, CDR2 YYDKDF (reference sequence). The DNA for the CDR3 is TGTGCCACCAGCAGAGGGTCCTCCACAGATACGCAGTATTTT. It yields the protein CATSRGSSTDTQYF.

This clone was detected many times. The CDR3 spells CASSSQFSNEKLFF. The DNA for the CDR3 is TGTGCCAGCAGCTCCCAGTTCTCTAATGAAAAACTGTTTTTT. This chain joins TRBV11-3 and TRBJ1-4; D not resolved. Trimming took 4 bases from V and 3 from J, leaving 9 bases between them. CDR1 SGHNT and CDR2 YENEEA come from the germline V gene. This CDR3 has 14 amino acids.

This clone appeared many times. The gene calls are TRBV7-7 and TRBJ2-5, with 10 bases matching TRBD2. CDR1 is SSHAT and CDR2 is FNYEAQ in the germline V gene (reference sequence). The CDR3 is 15 residues long. The J segment lost 1 base and the V segment lost 5 bases, leaving 4 bases of the junction unmatched. The chain's CDR3 is CASSARTSGQETQYF. The CDR3 region has the DNA TGTGCCAGCAGCGCGCGGACTAGCGGCCAAGAGACCCAGTACTTC.

The J gene is TRBJ2-1, the V gene TRBV29-1, with D maybe TRBD2 (6 bases). Trimming removed 3 bases at V and 1 base at J, with 13 bases between. Germline-derived CDR1 and CDR2 are SQVTM and ANQGSEA. The CDR3 spans 15 residues. This chain's CDR3 is CSVDWGVGSYNEQFF. CDR3 DNA: TGCAGCGTTGATTGGGGGGTTGGGTCCTACAATGAGCAGTTCTTC.

This chain joins TRBV19 and TRBJ1-5, with no clear D. The CDR3 runs to 14 residues. CDR1 is LNHDA, CDR2 SQIVND, per germline (reference sequence). Trimming pared 7 bases from V and 0 bases from J, leaving 10 bases between. The CDR3 sequence: CASTEGNSNQPQHF. CDR3 sequence (DNA): TGTGCCAGTACCGAGGGAAATAGCAATCAGCCCCAGCATTTT.

This clone was seen a handful of times. The chain has TRBV6-8 and TRBJ2-3, with D possibly TRBD1 on 6 matching bases. The V end was cut by 7 bases, the J end by 4 bases, with 21 bases between. This CDR3 is 16 amino acids long. Germline lookup yields CDR1 MNHGY and CDR2 SAAAGT. The CDR3 DNA follows: TGTGCCAGCAATACGGAACAGGGAAGGGCGGCAGATACGCAGTATTTT. Its translation is CASNTEQGRAADTQYF.

This clone was detected a few times. The chain uses TRBV9 and TRBJ2-1; 10 nucleotides align to TRBD2. This CDR3 comprises 15 residues. The germline V gene has CDR1 SGDLS and CDR2 YYNGEE. V lost 0 bases and J lost 6; bases outside the gene matches: 3. CDR3 sequence: CASSVDTSGVNEQFF. Written as DNA, the CDR3 is TGTGCCAGCAGCGTAGACACTAGCGGGGTCAATGAGCAGTTCTTC.

V gene TRBV28 combines with J gene TRBJ2-7, with D perhaps TRBD1 or TRBD2 (6 bases each). Trimming pared 6 bases from V and 5 bases from J, leaving 20 bases between. This CDR3 is built from 15 residues. Germline CDR1 is MDHEN and CDR2 is SYDVKM. CDR3 amino acids: CASREIRGRTDEQYF. CDR3 nucleotides: TGTGCCAGCAGGGAGATTCGGGGGAGGACAGACGAGCAGTACTTC.

This clone was recorded a few times. V and J are TRBV2 and TRBJ1-2; D remains unclear. CDR1 SNHLY and CDR2 FYNNEI come from the germline V gene. V lost 7 bases and J lost 8, with 14 bases in between. This CDR3 is 12 amino acids long. CDR3 amino acids: CASTGVRKGYTF. CDR3 in DNA: TGTGCCAGCACTGGCGTCAGGAAAGGCTACACCTTC.

The chain is built from TRBV10-3 and TRBJ2-1; D tentatively reads TRBD1 or TRBD2 (6 bases each). This CDR3 region has 15 residues. V was pared by 11 bases and J by 6 bases, with 23 bases between. CDR1 is ENHRY, CDR2 SYGVKD, per germline. CDR3 in amino acids: CASRGGPVGANEQFF. The CDR3 bases are TGTGCCTCACGGGGAGGCCCCGTGGGGGCCAATGAGCAGTTCTTC.

The V and J genes are TRBV6-8 and TRBJ2-3; 12 bases are shared with TRBD1. CDR1 MNHGY and CDR2 SAAAGT come from the germline V gene. V was pared by 8 bases and J by 5 bases, with 2 bases of the junction left unmatched. The CDR3 consists of 13 residues. In nucleotides, the CDR3 is TGTGCCAGCCGGGACAGGGGGCGAGATACGCAGTATTTT. Translated, it gives CASRDRGRDTQYF.

The chain links TRBV15 to TRBJ2-2; 7 positions agree with TRBD1. Germline V gene sequence: CDR1 LNHNV, CDR2 YYDKDF (reference sequence). CDR3 length: 18 amino acids. Trimming cost V 4 bases and J 6 bases; bases outside gene matches: 17. The CDR3 loop is CATSIRTGKILRAGELFF. The CDR3 nucleotides are TGTGCCACCAGCATCCGGACAGGAAAGATCCTGAGGGCCGGGGAGCTGTTTTTT.

By share, this clone counts as medium-sized. The chain joins TRBV6-8 to TRBJ2-7, with a weak D call TRBD2 (6 bases). Germline assignment: CDR1 MNHGY and CDR2 SAAAGT. Trimming cost V 6 bases and J 2 bases, with 11 bases left between them. This CDR3 has 13 residues. The CDR3 spells CASSPDYPYEQYF. CDR3 DNA: TGTGCCAGCAGCCCGGACTACCCCTACGAGCAGTACTTC.

This rearrangement joins TRBV5-1 to TRBJ2-2; TRBD2 agrees at 13 bases. The trim removed 3 bases at V and 5 bases at J, leaving 1 base unmatched. CDR1 is SGHRS and CDR2 is YFSETQ in the germline V gene. The CDR3 covers 15 residues. The CDR3 protein is CASSWGLAGTGELFF. In nucleotides, the CDR3 is TGCGCCAGCAGCTGGGGACTAGCGGGGACCGGGGAGCTGTTTTTT.

This chain joins TRBV29-1 and TRBJ1-2, with D possibly being TRBD1 (6 bases). This CDR3 has 14 residues. V was shortened by 1 base and J by 2 bases, with 11 bases between the two germline ends. Germline V gene lookup returns CDR1 SQVTM and CDR2 ANQGSEA. The CDR3 loop is CSVEGTEMNYGYTF. The CDR3 coding sequence is TGCAGCGTTGAAGGGACAGAGATGAACTATGGCTACACCTTC. The complete variable domain, with remaining parts taken from reference TRBV29-1 and TRBJ1-2, reads SAVISQKPSRDICQRGTSLTIQCQVDSQVTMMFWYRQQPGQSLTLIATANQGSEATYESGFVIDKFPISRPNLTFSTLTVSNMSPEDSSIYLCSVEGTEMNYGYTFGSGTRLTVV.

There are a few counts of this clone. V is TRBV5-1 and J is TRBJ2-7; 9 bases align to TRBD2. CDR3 size: 19 residues. V lost 0 bases and J lost 2; bases outside the gene matches: 15. The germline gives CDR1 SGHRS, CDR2 YFSETQ. DNA of the CDR3: TGCGCCAGCAGCTTGGACTGGACTAGCGCGTTTACCCCCCCCTACGAGCAGTACTTC. It yields the protein CASSLDWTSAFTPPYEQYF.

The V call is TRBV28, the J call TRBJ2-3, with D hard to call. Trimming left V 3 bases short and J 1 base short, with 8 bases between. This CDR3 has 14 residues. Germline V CDR1 and CDR2: MDHEN, SYDVKM. The chain's CDR3 is CASSFLSGTDTQYF. The CDR3 DNA follows: TGTGCCAGCAGTTTTCTCTCAGGCACAGATACGCAGTATTTT.

This clone has more than one count but fewer than ten. The chain joins TRBV28 to TRBJ1-5; D uncertain. This CDR3 region has 16 residues. Trimming removed 1 base from V and 3 bases from J, with 13 bases in between. Per germline, CDR1 MDHEN and CDR2 SYDVKM. The CDR3: CASSLSGGFTNQPQHF. The CDR3 DNA is TGTGCCAGCAGTTTATCAGGAGGGTTTACCAATCAGCCCCAGCATTTT.